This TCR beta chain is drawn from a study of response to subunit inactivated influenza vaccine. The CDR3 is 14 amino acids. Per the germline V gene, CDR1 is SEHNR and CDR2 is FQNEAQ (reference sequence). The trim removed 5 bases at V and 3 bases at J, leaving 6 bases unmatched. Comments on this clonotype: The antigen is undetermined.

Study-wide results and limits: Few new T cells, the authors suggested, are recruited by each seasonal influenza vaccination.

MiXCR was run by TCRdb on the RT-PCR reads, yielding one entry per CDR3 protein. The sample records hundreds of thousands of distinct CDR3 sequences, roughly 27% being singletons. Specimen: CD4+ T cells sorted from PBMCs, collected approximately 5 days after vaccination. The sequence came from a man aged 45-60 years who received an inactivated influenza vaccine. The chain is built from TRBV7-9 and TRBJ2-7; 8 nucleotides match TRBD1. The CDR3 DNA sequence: TGTGCCAGCAGCGAGACAGGGGACCACTACGAGCAGTACTTC. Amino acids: CASSETGDHYEQYF.